The 13 T cell receptor beta chains reported below all come from one sample, sequenced in a study of blood T cell repertoires in COVID-19. Measured with immunoSEQ multiplex PCR; TCRdb has only the in-frame clones, and not every one. Found here are 150,000 to 200,000 clones, 80% to 90% of them singletons; the top ten hold 3.5% to 4%. Material: peripheral blood. All receptors come from a woman in her 70s with acute or convalescent COVID-19.

The chain couples TRBV27 to TRBJ1-1, with D perhaps TRBD1 (6 bases). The V gene lost 2 bases and the J gene lost 4 bases, with 11 bases spanning the gap. CDR1 is MNHEY and CDR2 is SMNVEV in the germline V gene (reference sequence). The CDR3 is 14 amino acids. CDR3 protein: CASSLAGGGTEAFF. The CDR3 nucleotides are TGTGCCAGCAGTTTAGCGGGAGGGGGCACTGAAGCTTTCTTT.

The gene calls are TRBV28 and TRBJ2-7; possible D gene TRBD2, 6 bases. CDR1 is MDHEN, CDR2 SYDVKM, per germline. The V gene lost 8 bases and the J gene lost 5 bases, with 16 bases spanning the gap. This CDR3 has 13 amino acids. The DNA of the CDR3 is TGTGCCAGCTCAAATACCGGGGGTGACGAGCAGTACTTC. The encoded protein is CASSNTGGDEQYF.

The J gene is TRBJ1-6, the V gene TRBV7-9, with a tentative D call TRBD1 (5 bases). Trimming shortened V by 10 bases and J by 5 bases, and 15 bases separated the two germline ends. Per germline, CDR1 SEHNR and CDR2 FQNEAQ (reference sequence). The CDR3 runs 14 residues. CDR3 bases: TGTGCCACCACTCCAGGGAGGGATAATTCACCCCTCCACTTT. This sequence encodes CATTPGRDNSPLHF.

The chain combines TRBV18 with TRBJ2-2; D ambiguous. The V end lost 4 bases, the J end lost 5 bases, and 11 bases lay between the germline ends. The CDR3 is made up of 14 amino acids. Germline assignment: CDR1 KGHSH and CDR2 LQKENI. CDR3 bases: TGTGCCAGCTCACGACAACAAGCTACCGGGGAGCTGTTTTTT. It is translated as CASSRQQATGELFF.

This clone was seen just once. The gene calls are TRBV28 and TRBJ1-4, with 8 positions matching TRBD1. Germline V gene lookup returns CDR1 MDHEN and CDR2 SYDVKM. The CDR3 covers 15 residues. Trimming removed 7 bases from V and 8 bases from J; junction bases left unmatched: 12. CDR3 loop: CASIDRGGWREKLFF. The CDR3 DNA reads TGTGCCAGCATTGACAGGGGCGGGTGGAGGGAAAAACTGTTTTTT.

The rearrangement links TRBV28 to TRBJ2-2; a possible D gene is TRBD1 (6 bases). The CDR3 covers 16 residues. The germline gives CDR1 MDHEN, CDR2 SYDVKM. Trimming left V 6 bases short and J 1 base short, with 15 bases between. CDR3 in amino acids: CASSLRTVLNTGELFF. DNA of the CDR3: TGTGCCAGCAGCCTCCGGACAGTTTTGAACACCGGGGAGCTGTTTTTT.

V and J are TRBV7-6 and TRBJ1-1; D uncertain. The length of the CDR3 is 13 residues. V was cut by 6 bases and J by 1 base, with 9 bases left in between. CDR1 is SGHVS, CDR2 FNYEAQ, per germline. CDR3: CASSYTGNTEAFF. The CDR3 DNA sequence: TGTGCCAGCAGTTATACCGGGAACACTGAAGCTTTCTTT.

V is TRBV5-6 and J is TRBJ2-5; a possible D gene is TRBD1 (5 bases). Trimming removed 1 base at V and 5 bases at J, with 9 bases between. This CDR3 is built from 13 residues. Germline V gene sequence: CDR1 SGHDT, CDR2 YYEEEE. CDR3 loop: CASSLPGPETQYF. Written as DNA, the CDR3 is TGTGCCAGCAGCTTGCCAGGGCCGGAGACCCAGTACTTC.

This clone turned up a few times. The V call is TRBV24-1, the J call TRBJ1-1; the match to TRBD1 covers 8 bases. V lost 1 base to trimming and J lost 2 bases; unmatched junction nucleotides: 8. The V gene's germline CDR1 is KGHDR and CDR2 SFDVKD. There are 17 residues in the CDR3. The CDR3 reads CATSDLFLRGRNTEAFF. CDR3 nucleotides: TGTGCCACCAGTGATTTATTTCTCAGGGGGCGTAACACTGAAGCTTTCTTT.

The V call is TRBV4-3, the J call TRBJ1-4; no definite D call. CDR1 and CDR2 from the germline V gene are LGHNA and YSLEER. V lost 1 base to trimming and J lost 8 bases, with 11 bases between them. The CDR3 has 14 amino acids. The CDR3 reads CASSQVIGGEKLFF. CDR3 coding DNA: TGCGCCAGCAGCCAAGTTATTGGTGGCGAAAAACTGTTTTTT.

The table lists this clone with a count of one. This rearrangement joins TRBV28 to TRBJ2-7; 10 positions match TRBD1. Germline CDR1 is MDHEN and CDR2 is SYDVKM. The CDR3 totals 19 residues. V dropped 2 bases and J dropped 1; count of bases not matched to a gene: 14. The CDR3 spells CASSLVDRGYFLRSYEQYF. The CDR3 DNA reads TGTGCCAGCAGTTTAGTGGACAGGGGGTACTTCCTACGATCCTACGAGCAGTACTTC.

V is TRBV14 and J is TRBJ1-1; 8 nucleotides match TRBD1. Germline CDR1 and CDR2: SGHDN and FVKESK. The CDR3 is made up of 16 amino acids. Trimming took 1 base from V and 0 from J; bases not matched to a gene: 4. CDR3: CASSQGTGRMNTEAFF. DNA of the CDR3: TGTGCCAGCAGCCAAGGGACAGGGAGAATGAACACTGAAGCTTTCTTT.

The gene calls are TRBV27 and TRBJ2-1; 8 nucleotides agree with TRBD2. The CDR3 has 15 amino acids. CDR1 MNHEY and CDR2 SMNVEV come from the germline V gene (reference sequence). V lost 6 bases, J lost 4 bases, and 8 bases stayed unmatched. The CDR3 region is CASRYWREVYNEQFF. CDR3 in DNA: TGTGCCAGCAGGTATTGGCGGGAGGTGTACAATGAGCAGTTCTTC.